A selection of T cell receptor beta chains follows, all from one sample in a study of Graves' ophthalmopathy and Graves' hyperthyroidism. TCRdb analysed the multiplex PCR reads with MiXCR anew, one entry per CDR3 protein. The data show approximately 210,000 distinct CDR3 sequences, just under 30% seen once. The sample taken for sequencing was peripheral blood. Receptors were obtained from a man in his fifties or sixties with Graves' ophthalmopathy. CDR3s include the opening cysteine and the closing phenylalanine or tryptophan.

TRBJ2-5 TRBV12-3/TRBV12-4 14 CASSHSQGWETQYF
TRBJ2-7 TRBV2 18 CASSEALHRRPITYEQYF
TRBJ2-7 TRBV7-2 14 CASSSRVPGYEQYF
TRBJ1-2 TRBV7-6 15 CASSPWGGGGYGYTF
TRBJ2-7 TRBV4-3 14 CASSQDITDYEQYF
TRBJ2-7 TRBV27 13 CASSHQTGYEQYF
TRBJ1-5 TRBV19 15 CASSPTRGGGQPQHF
TRBJ1-2 TRBV12-5 15 CASGLGGCRVYGYTF
TRBJ1-5 TRBV20-1 14 CSAEGQDRNQPQHF
TRBJ2-7 TRBV11-2 16 CASSLESSGRLYEQYF
TRBJ1-3 TRBV9 15 CASSVGLGDVNTIYF
TRBJ2-2 TRBV6-6 14 CASSYSRSTGELFF
TRBJ2-2 TRBV28 16 CASSLFPGANTGELFF
TRBJ1-1 TRBV19 11 CASRGNTEAFF
TRBJ1-5 TRBV19 17 CASSIRHGQTVNQPQHF
TRBJ2-5 TRBV5-5 15 CASSAGTGGRETQYF
TRBJ2-7 TRBV27 12 CAGTVGACEQYF
TRBJ2-7 TRBV15 14 CATSLPGTAYEQYF
TRBJ2-7 TRBV28 12 CASTRPSYEQYF
TRBJ2-2 TRBV10-3 15 CATTKQGLLTGELFF
TRBJ1-2 TRBV6-5 14 CATTSDTGIYGYTF
TRBJ1-5 TRBV11-2 17 CASSLTGLPYGNQPQHF
TRBJ2-2 TRBV2 13 CASSEVNTGELFF
TRBJ2-2 TRBV2 21 CASSEVGVEQYFGPDTGELFF
TRBJ2-2 TRBV29-1 12 CSVRRNTGELFF
TRBJ2-7 TRBV6-1 15 CASSDRGRARYEQYF
TRBJ2-7 TRBV6-1 11 CASSDLYEQYF
TRBJ2-5 TRBV7-9 15 CASSSRTGGIETQYF
TRBJ2-7 TRBV12-3/TRBV12-4 15 CASSWGPGQSYEQYF
TRBJ1-2 TRBV6-5 13 CASRTGGGRGYTF
TRBJ2-4 TRBV4-2 19 CASSQIGLAGGPGENIQYF
TRBJ2-2 TRBV12-3/TRBV12-4 16 CASSLGTSVMIGELFF
TRBJ2-7 TRBV11-2 12 CASSQLTYEQYF
TRBJ2-7 TRBV4-3 13 CASSPWRGYEQYF
TRBJ1-6 TRBV12-3/TRBV12-4 14 CASSLGDRNSPLHF
TRBJ2-7 TRBV28 14 CASIRPGQTYEQYF
TRBJ2-2 TRBV6-1 13 CASSQGRAGELFF
TRBJ2-7 TRBV10-1 14 CATPEGQGSYEQYF
TRBJ2-2 TRBV7-3 17 CASSSLAGGPDTGELFF
TRBJ2-7 TRBV28 13 CASRNTASYEQYF
TRBJ2-7 TRBV5-5 17 CASSLSLAGVASYEQYF
TRBJ1-5 TRBV12-3/TRBV12-4 14 CASSEDTVNQPQHF
TRBJ1-2 TRBV6-1 15 CASRITEEGLYGYTF